The 8 T cell receptor beta chains below were found in one sample sequenced in a study of blood T cell repertoires in COVID-19 (dated by TCRdb to the early 2020s). The method was the immunoSEQ multiplex PCR assay. TCRdb took over this immuneACCESS table, retaining in-frame rearrangements with V and J assigned. Such tables are incomplete; in checked studies, under half of the missing clones stem from an unresolved V gene, and the remainder is unexplained. This sample has a few hundred thousand clones in its table, and around 87% of those were observed once. Over 13% of the sample goes to the ten largest clones. Sequencing was carried out using PBMCs or T cells enriched from blood (not recorded which). These receptors all stem from a man aged 25 to 40 who had been exposed to COVID-19.

The chain employs TRBV23-1 and TRBJ1-6; D remains ambiguous. TRBV23-1 qualifies as an ORF whose function is uncertain. V was cut by 2 bases and J by 6 bases, with 11 bases left in between. The length of the CDR3 is 15 residues. CDR3 in DNA: TGCGCCAGCAGTCAAGGAGATGATGGTAATTCACCCCTCCACTTT. It encodes CASSQGDDGNSPLHF.

This sequence joins TRBV14 and TRBJ2-5; unclear D gene. Germline-derived CDR1 and CDR2 are SGHDN and FVKESK. The CDR3 covers 12 residues. V was pared by 2 bases and J by 5 bases, with 6 bases between. The CDR3 region has the DNA TGTGCCAGCAGCCAAACCAGGGAGACCCAGTACTTC. Its translation: CASSQTRETQYF.

V gene TRBV6-4 combines with J gene TRBJ1-6; 7 positions agree with TRBD1. V was pared by 8 bases and J by 6 bases, with 13 bases of the junction left unmatched. In germline, CDR1 is MRHNA, CDR2 SNTAGT. The CDR3 is made up of 16 amino acids. The CDR3 loop is CASHLYRDSLNSPLHF. CDR3 in DNA: TGTGCCAGCCATTTGTATCGGGACAGCCTTAATTCACCCCTCCACTTT.

V is TRBV25-1 and J is TRBJ1-1; TRBD1 might be the D (5 bases). Trimming removed 7 bases at V and 2 bases at J, with 8 bases between. Germline CDR1 is MGHDK and CDR2 is SYGVNS. The CDR3 loop spans 12 amino acids. DNA of the CDR3: TGTGCCAGCAAAGGGGTTAACACTGAAGCTTTCTTT. It is translated as CASKGVNTEAFF.

This clone was counted only a few times. The chain recombines TRBV3-1 (or the pseudogene TRBV3-2) with TRBJ1-2; D remains ambiguous. Germline CDR1 reads LGHDT; CDR2 reads YNNKEL (reference sequence). Trimming stripped 0 bases from V and 2 bases from J, with 7 bases between. There are 14 residues in the CDR3. The CDR3 sequence: CASSQDTANYGYTF. CDR3 in DNA: TGTGCCAGCAGCCAAGACACAGCCAACTATGGCTACACCTTC.

The rearrangement joins TRBV30 to TRBJ1-6, with 7 bases that match TRBD1. The length of the CDR3 is 14 residues. The germline CDR1 and CDR2 sequences are GTSNPN and SVGIG (reference sequence). V lost 0 bases and J lost 7; bases outside the gene matches: 3. The CDR3 region has the DNA TGTGCCTGGAGTGTCCGCAGGGGGAATTCACCCCTCCACTTT. It encodes CAWSVRRGNSPLHF.

J is TRBJ2-2 and V is TRBV7-3, with TRBD2 matching 13 bases. The CDR3 runs to 17 residues. J lost 3 bases, V lost 1 base, and 2 bases had no gene match. Germline loops: CDR1 SGHTA, CDR2 FQGTGA. The CDR3, as DNA: TGTGCCAGCAGCTTAAGAGGACTAGCGGGGGACACCGGGGAGCTGTTTTTT. It specifies CASSLRGLAGDTGELFF.

This chain connects TRBV7-9 to TRBJ1-4; the D is unclear. Between the trimmed V and J ends, which lost 3 bases and 5 bases, there was a span of 10 bases. The CDR3 is 14 amino acids. CDR1 SEHNR and CDR2 FQNEAQ come from the germline V gene (reference sequence). DNA for the CDR3: TGTGCCAGCAGCTTTGCAGTTAACAATGAAAAACTGTTTTTT. Amino acid sequence: CASSFAVNNEKLFF.